This entry describes one T cell receptor (beta chain). Its target is unknown. Only in-frame clones appear in the TCRdb table, and some are missing; sequencing was by immunoSEQ multiplex PCR. This table has more than 2,000,000 clones, approximately 95% appearing once. V dropped 4 bases and J dropped 1 base, with 17 bases sitting between them. CDR1 SGHRS and CDR2 YFSETQ come from the germline V gene. The CDR3 runs to 16 residues. The data derive from a study of shared clonotypes between healthy human individuals. Whole-study results and caveats: Sorted-subset sequencing was shown by rarefaction to be incomplete despite large depth.

The material sequenced was naive CD4+ T cells from PBMCs. As for subset: CD45RA+ positively selected. This chain links TRBV5-1 with TRBJ1-1; weak D call: TRBD1 (5 bases). The origin of this receptor is a man aged 18 to 29 in good health. Some clones in this sample may be carry-over from other donors' samples. The CDR3 DNA reads as TGCGCCAGCAGCACCCGGGGCGGACGTCCGAACACTGAAGCTTTCTTT. Translated: CASSTRGGRPNTEAFF.